This TCR beta chain was observed in a study of T cells after yellow fever vaccination. This clonotype was observed many times. As yet, its antigen is unknown. Regarding the study as a whole: The study noted that FACS-sorted repertoires could contain abundant clonotypes contaminating from the bulk population. Weaker in magnitude, the secondary response showed a faster peak on day 5 versus 15. Among primary-vaccination clones, most reappeared after the booster, at roughly 96% for CD4 and around 90% for CD8.

As TCR cDNA was made by 5'RACE template switching, a universal primer site and UMIs were added. TCRdb fed the 5' RACE reads into MiXCR, producing one record per CDR3 protein. Here the sample spans a few hundred thousand distinct CDR3 sequences, 8.5% to 10% being singletons. The germline V gene encodes CDR1 SGHTA and CDR2 FQGTGA. The J segment lost 4 bases and the V segment lost 5 bases, leaving 4 bases of the junction unmatched. The CDR3 length is 15 residues. The sequencing used CD4+ T cells sorted from PBMCs, collected 5 days after the yellow fever booster vaccination. The TCR originated in a man aged 18 to 29 who received the YFV17D yellow fever vaccine. The genes are TRBV7-3 and TRBJ2-1, with 11 bases aligning to TRBD2. This CDR3 is CASSKLAGAYNEQFF. CDR3 sequence (DNA): TGTGCCAGCAGCAAACTAGCGGGGGCTTACAATGAGCAGTTCTTC.